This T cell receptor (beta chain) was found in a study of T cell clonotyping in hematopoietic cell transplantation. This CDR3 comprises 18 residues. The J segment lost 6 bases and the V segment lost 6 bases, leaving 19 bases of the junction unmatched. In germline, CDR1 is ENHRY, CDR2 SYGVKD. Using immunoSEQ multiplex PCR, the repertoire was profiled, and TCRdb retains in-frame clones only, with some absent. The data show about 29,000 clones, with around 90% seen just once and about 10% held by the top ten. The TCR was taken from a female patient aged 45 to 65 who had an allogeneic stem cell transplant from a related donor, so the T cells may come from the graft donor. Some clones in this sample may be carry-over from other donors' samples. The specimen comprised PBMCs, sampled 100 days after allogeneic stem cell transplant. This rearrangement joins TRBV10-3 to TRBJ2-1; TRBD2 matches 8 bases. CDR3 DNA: TGTGCCATCAGCCAGGCGGATAAGTCCGGGGGGGCTAGCAATGAGCAGTTCTTC. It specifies CAISQADKSGGASNEQFF.